Listed below are T cell receptor beta chains from one sample, sequenced in a study of blood T cell repertoires in COVID-19. Assay used: immunoSEQ multiplex PCR; TCRdb lists only in-frame clones, some missing. In the table there are 90,000 or so clones, nearly 90% of which are singletons. The sample taken for sequencing was peripheral blood. The origin of the receptors is a woman of 80 years or more with active or convalescent COVID-19. CDR3s include the opening cysteine and the closing phenylalanine or tryptophan. A D gene is named only where the DNA matches it firmly. Clone size is given for some rows only: seen once, a few or many times, or a class if the clone is expanded.

>TRBJ1-2|.|TRBV7-9|.
TGTGCCAGCAGCTTAGTGCCCCGAGGAGGCTACACCTTC
CASSLVPRGGYTF
>TRBJ2-3|.|TRBV25-1|.
TGTGCCAGCAGAGTCGCGGGAAGCACAGATACGCAGTATTTT
CASRVAGSTDTQYF
>TRBJ2-4|.|TRBV3-1/TRBV3-2|.
TGTGCCAGCAGCCACGACGGATTGAGGTCCAAAAACATTCAGTACTTC
CASSHDGLRSKNIQYF
>TRBJ1-2|few|TRBV19|.
TGTGCCAGTAGTATAAGGGCCAGGGCGGATTTAGGCTATGGCTACACCTTC
CASSIRARADLGYGYTF
>TRBJ2-7|.|TRBV19|TRBD2
TGTGCCAGTAGTATCCGGCGGGAGGGCTCCTACGAGCAGTACTTC
CASSIRREGSYEQYF
>TRBJ2-5|.|TRBV24-1|TRBD2
TGTGCCACGCAGGGACTAGCGGGAGAGGGGTTGGCCGAGACCCAGTACTTC
CATQGLAGEGLAETQYF
>TRBJ2-2|once|TRBV5-4|TRBD2
TGTGCCAGCAGCCCAGTCGGGACTAGCGGGGCCGGGGAGCTGTTTTTT
CASSPVGTSGAGELFF
>TRBJ2-1|.|TRBV7-2|TRBD2
TGTGCCAGCAGCGGTGGACTAGGCTACAATGAGCAGTTCTTC
CASSGGLGYNEQFF
>TRBJ2-7|.|TRBV5-1|TRBD2
TGCGCCAGCAGCGAGGGACTAGCGAACGAGCAGTACTTC
CASSEGLANEQYF
>TRBJ1-1|.|TRBV28|.
TGTGCCAGCAGTCCCCGTTGGGGGGGAGGCACTGAAGCTTTCTTT
CASSPRWGGGTEAFF
>TRBJ2-2|.|TRBV3-1/TRBV3-2|TRBD1
TGTGCCAGCAGCCAAGTCGAGGGGGCCCACACCGGGGAGCTGTTTTTT
CASSQVEGAHTGELFF
>TRBJ1-1|.|TRBV24-1|TRBD1
TGTGCCACCAGTGACGCCAGACAGGGGGCCGCTGAAGCTTTCTTT
CATSDARQGAAEAFF
>TRBJ1-4|.|TRBV11-2|.
TGTGCCAGCAGCTTAAAGGGCCGCGGGGTTGCTAATGAAAAACTGTTTTTT
CASSLKGRGVANEKLFF